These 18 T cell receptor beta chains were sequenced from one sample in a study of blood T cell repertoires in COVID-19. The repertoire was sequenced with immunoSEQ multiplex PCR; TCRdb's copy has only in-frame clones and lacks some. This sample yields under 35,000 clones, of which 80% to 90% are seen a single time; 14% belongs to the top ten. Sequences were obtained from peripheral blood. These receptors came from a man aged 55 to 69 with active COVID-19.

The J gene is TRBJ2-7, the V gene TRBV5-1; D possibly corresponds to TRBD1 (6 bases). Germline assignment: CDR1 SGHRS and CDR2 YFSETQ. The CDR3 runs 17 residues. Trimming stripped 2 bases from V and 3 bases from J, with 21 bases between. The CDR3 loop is CASSFPGQQTLDYEQYF. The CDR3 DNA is TGCGCCAGCAGCTTCCCCGGACAGCAGACATTAGACTACGAGCAGTACTTC.

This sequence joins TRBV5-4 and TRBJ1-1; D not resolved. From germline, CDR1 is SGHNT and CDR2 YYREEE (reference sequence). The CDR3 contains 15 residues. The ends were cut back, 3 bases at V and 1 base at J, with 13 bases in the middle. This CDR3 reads CASSYVGRENTEAFF. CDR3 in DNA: TGTGCCAGCAGCTACGTAGGACGGGAGAACACTGAAGCTTTCTTT.

The CDR3 DNA sequence: TGTGCCAGCAGCCCAATCGACACAGGACAGGGAACCCCCTACGAGCAGTACTTC. It is translated as CASSPIDTGQGTPYEQYF. The genes are TRBV7-9 and TRBJ2-7; 8 nucleotides agree with TRBD1. J gave up 2 bases and V 5 bases, and 17 bases lay outside the gene matches. The CDR3 runs 18 residues. Germline values: CDR1 SEHNR, CDR2 FQNEAQ (reference sequence).

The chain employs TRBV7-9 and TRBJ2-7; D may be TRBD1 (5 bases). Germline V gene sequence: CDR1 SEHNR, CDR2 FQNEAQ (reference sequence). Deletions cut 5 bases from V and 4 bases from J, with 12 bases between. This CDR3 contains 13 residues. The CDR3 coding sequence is TGTGCCAGCAGCCCAGGGTTCGGATACGAGCAGTACTTC. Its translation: CASSPGFGYEQYF.

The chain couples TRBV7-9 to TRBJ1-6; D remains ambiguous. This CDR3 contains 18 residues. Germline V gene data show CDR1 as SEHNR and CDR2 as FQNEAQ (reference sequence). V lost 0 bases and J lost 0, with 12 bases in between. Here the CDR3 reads CASSLATGPSSYNSPLHF. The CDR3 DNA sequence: TGTGCCAGCAGCTTAGCTACGGGTCCGAGCTCCTATAATTCACCCCTCCACTTT.

The CDR3 region has the DNA TGTGCCAGCAGTGCCGGGACTAGCGGGAGGGCATCCTACGAGCAGTACTTC. It is translated as CASSAGTSGRASYEQYF. The chain joins TRBV28 to TRBJ2-7; 16 positions agree with TRBD2. Germline trimming cut 5 bases from V and 1 base from J; bases unmatched to any gene: 5. Looked up from germline, CDR1 is MDHEN and CDR2 is SYDVKM. The CDR3 extends over 17 amino acids.

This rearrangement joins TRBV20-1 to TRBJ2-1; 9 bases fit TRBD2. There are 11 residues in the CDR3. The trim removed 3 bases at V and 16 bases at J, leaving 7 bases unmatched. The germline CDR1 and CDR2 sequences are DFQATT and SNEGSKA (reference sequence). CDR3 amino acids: CSASPGTSRFF. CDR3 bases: TGCAGTGCTAGCCCCGGGACTAGCCGCTTCTTC.

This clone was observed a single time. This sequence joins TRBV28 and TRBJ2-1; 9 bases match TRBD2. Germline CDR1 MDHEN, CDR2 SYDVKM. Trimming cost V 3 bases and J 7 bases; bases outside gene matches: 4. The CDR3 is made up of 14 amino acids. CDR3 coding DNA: TGTGCCAGCAGTTTGCGGGAGGGGGGTAATGAGCAGTTCTTC. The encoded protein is CASSLREGGNEQFF.

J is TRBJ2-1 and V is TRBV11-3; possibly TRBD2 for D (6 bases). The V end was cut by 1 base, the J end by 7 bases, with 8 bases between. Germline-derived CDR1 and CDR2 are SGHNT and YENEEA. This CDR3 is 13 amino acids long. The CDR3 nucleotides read TGTGCCAGCAGCTTAGGGGGGGAAAATGAGCAGTTCTTC. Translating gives CASSLGGENEQFF. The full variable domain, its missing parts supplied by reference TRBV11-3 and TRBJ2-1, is EAGVVQSPRYKIIEKKQPVAFWCNPISGHNTLYWYLQNLGQGPELLIRYENEEAVDDSQLPKDRFSAERLKGVDSTLKIQPAELGDSAVYLCASSLGGENEQFFGPGTRLTVL.

The CDR3 is CASSLFSGSSTDTQYF. CDR3 in DNA: TGTGCCAGCAGCTTGTTTAGCGGGAGTTCGACAGATACGCAGTATTTT. The genes are TRBV5-4 and TRBJ2-3; TRBD2 aligns across 9 bases. Germline CDR1 SGHNT, CDR2 YYREEE (reference sequence). J gave up 3 bases and V 1 base, and 6 bases lay outside the gene matches. This CDR3 is built from 16 residues.

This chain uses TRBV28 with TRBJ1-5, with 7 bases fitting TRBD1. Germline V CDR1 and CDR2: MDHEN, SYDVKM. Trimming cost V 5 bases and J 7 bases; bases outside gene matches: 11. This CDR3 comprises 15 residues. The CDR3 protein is CASSLRGTARQPQHF. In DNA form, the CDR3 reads TGTGCCAGCAGTCTCCGCGGGACAGCACGGCAGCCCCAGCATTTT.

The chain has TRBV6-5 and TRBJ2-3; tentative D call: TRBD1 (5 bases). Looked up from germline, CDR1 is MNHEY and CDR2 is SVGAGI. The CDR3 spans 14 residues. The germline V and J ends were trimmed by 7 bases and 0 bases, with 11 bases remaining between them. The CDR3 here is CASKSGQSTDTQYF. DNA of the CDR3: TGTGCCAGCAAATCAGGGCAGAGCACAGATACGCAGTATTTT.

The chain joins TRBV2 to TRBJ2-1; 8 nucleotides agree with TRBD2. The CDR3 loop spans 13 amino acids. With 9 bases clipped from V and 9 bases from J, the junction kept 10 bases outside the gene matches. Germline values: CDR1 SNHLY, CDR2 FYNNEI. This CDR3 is CARTGGGRFEQFF. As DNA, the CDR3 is TGTGCCAGGACCGGGGGGGGGCGCTTTGAGCAGTTCTTC.

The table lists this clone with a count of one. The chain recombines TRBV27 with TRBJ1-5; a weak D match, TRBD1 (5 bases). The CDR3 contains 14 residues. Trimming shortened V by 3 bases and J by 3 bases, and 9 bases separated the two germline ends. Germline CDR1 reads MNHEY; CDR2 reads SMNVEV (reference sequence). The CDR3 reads CASSLSGFNQPQHF. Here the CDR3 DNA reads TGTGCCAGCAGTTTGTCAGGGTTCAATCAGCCCCAGCATTTT.

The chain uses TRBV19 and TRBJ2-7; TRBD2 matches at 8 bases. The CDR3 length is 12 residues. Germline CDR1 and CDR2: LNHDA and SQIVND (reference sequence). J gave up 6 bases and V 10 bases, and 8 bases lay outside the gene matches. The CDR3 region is CATLGGGGEQYF. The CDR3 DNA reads TGTGCCACCCTCGGGGGGGGCGGCGAGCAGTACTTC.

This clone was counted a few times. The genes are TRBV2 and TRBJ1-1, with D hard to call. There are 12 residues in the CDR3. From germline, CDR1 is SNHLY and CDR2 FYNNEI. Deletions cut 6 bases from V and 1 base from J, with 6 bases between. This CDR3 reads CASSPRNTEAFF. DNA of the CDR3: TGTGCCAGCAGCCCGAGGAACACTGAAGCTTTCTTT. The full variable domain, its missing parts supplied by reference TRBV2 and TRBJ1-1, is EPEVTQTPSHQVTQMGQEVILRCVPISNHLYFYWYRQILGQKVEFLVSFYNNEISEKSEIFDDQFSVERPDGSNFTLKIRSTKLEDSAMYFCASSPRNTEAFFGQGTRLTVV.

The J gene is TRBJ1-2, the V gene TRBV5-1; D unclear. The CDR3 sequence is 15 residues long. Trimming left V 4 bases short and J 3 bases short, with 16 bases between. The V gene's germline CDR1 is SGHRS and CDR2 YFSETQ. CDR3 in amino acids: CASSAEAAGYYGYTF. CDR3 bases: TGCGCCAGCAGCGCGGAGGCTGCCGGGTACTATGGCTACACCTTC.

The DNA for the CDR3 is TGTGCCAGTAGTATGGAGGGGTTGGGCAAAAACATTCAGTACTTC. It encodes CASSMEGLGKNIQYF. V and J are TRBV19 and TRBJ2-4; a weak D match, TRBD2 (6 bases). There are 15 residues in the CDR3. The V and J ends lost 3 bases and 3 bases respectively, with 12 bases between them. The germline V gene has CDR1 LNHDA and CDR2 SQIVND (reference sequence).